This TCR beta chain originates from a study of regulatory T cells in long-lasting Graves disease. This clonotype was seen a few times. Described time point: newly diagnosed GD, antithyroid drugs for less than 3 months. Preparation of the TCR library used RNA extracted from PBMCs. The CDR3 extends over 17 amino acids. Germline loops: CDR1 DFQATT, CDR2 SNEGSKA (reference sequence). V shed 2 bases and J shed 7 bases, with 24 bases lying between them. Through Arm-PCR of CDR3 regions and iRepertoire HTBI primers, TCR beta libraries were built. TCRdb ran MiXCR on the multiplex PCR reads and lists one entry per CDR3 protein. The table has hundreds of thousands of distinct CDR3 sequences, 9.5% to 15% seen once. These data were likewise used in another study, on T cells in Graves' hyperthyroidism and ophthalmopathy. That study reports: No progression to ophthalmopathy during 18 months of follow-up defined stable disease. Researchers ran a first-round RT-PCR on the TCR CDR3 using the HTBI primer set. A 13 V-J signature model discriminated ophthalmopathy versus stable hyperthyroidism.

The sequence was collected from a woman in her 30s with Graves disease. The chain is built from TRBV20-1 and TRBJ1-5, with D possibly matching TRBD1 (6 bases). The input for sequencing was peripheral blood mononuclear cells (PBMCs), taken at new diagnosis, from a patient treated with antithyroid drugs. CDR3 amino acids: CSARRPQTGQLIQPQHF. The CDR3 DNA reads TGCAGTGCTAGAAGACCGCAAACAGGACAGCTGATCCAGCCCCAGCATTTT.